The 27 T cell receptor beta chains presented below share a single source sample, sequenced in a study of glioma-infiltrating T cells. Amplification of TCR alpha and beta CDR3 regions from RNA used iRepertoire nested multiplex PCR. TCRdb re-called the multiplex PCR reads with MiXCR, one entry per CDR3 protein. This table has roughly 190,000 distinct CDR3 sequences, more than 25% appearing once. Sequenced input: glioma tissue, nonneoplastic brain tissue, or PBMCs (not recorded which). These receptors came from a human donor with low-grade glioma or glioblastoma, undergoing nonglioma brain surgery, or in good health (not recorded which).

This clonotype was detected many times. The chain recombines TRBV10-3 with TRBJ1-1; D unresolved. V dropped 4 bases and J dropped 1 base, with 4 bases sitting between them. Germline V lookup: CDR1 ENHRY, CDR2 SYGVKD. The length of the CDR3 is 12 residues. The CDR3 region has the DNA TGTGCCATCAGTGTTGAGAACACTGAAGCTTTCTTT. Translated, it gives CAISVENTEAFF.

There are a few counts of this clonotype. The V and J genes are TRBV19 and TRBJ1-2, with D tentatively TRBD1 (6 bases). Trimming left V 3 bases short and J 4 bases short, with 18 bases between. The CDR3 runs to 16 residues. CDR1 LNHDA and CDR2 SQIVND come from the germline V gene (reference sequence). The CDR3 DNA follows: TGTGCCAGTAGTATTGGGACGAGGGGGACCCTCTATGGCTACACCTTC. Its protein is CASSIGTRGTLYGYTF.

This clonotype was picked up many times. The V call is TRBV2, the J call TRBJ1-5, with D possibly being TRBD1 (5 bases). The CDR3 runs to 13 residues. Per germline, CDR1 SNHLY and CDR2 FYNNEI. V was cut by 6 bases and J by 5 bases, with 11 bases left in between. The CDR3 reads CASSRDGDQPQHF. DNA of the CDR3: TGTGCCAGCAGCCGGGACGGGGATCAGCCCCAGCATTTT.

A remark on this clonotype: A much larger clone sits a single nucleotide away, making a read error possible. The conserved phenylalanine or tryptophan normally closing the CDR3 is absent here, so this likely arose from a read error. The rearrangement joins TRBV15 to TRBJ2-2, with D unresolved. There are 15 residues in the CDR3. CDR1 is LNHNV, CDR2 YYDKDF, per germline (reference sequence). Trimming pared 3 bases from V and 0 bases from J, leaving 8 bases between. DNA of the CDR3: TGTGCCACCAGCAGCCCTCTAGCGAACACCGGGGAGCTGTTTATT. Its protein is CATSSPLANTGELFI.

The table lists this clonotype with many counts. The rearrangement uses TRBV5-4 and TRBJ2-7; 8 bases line up with TRBD2. CDR3 length: 14 residues. From germline, CDR1 is SGHNT and CDR2 YYREEE (reference sequence). V shed 5 bases, J shed 1 base, and the junction held 5 bases outside the gene matches. The CDR3 sequence: CASSLTSGSYEQYF. CDR3 DNA: TGTGCCAGCAGTTTAACTAGCGGTTCCTACGAGCAGTACTTC.

This clonotype was seen many times. The V call is TRBV6-1, the J call TRBJ2-7, with D unresolved. Germline V gene sequence: CDR1 MNHNS, CDR2 SASEGT. The CDR3 loop spans 13 amino acids. Between the trimmed V and J ends, which lost 6 bases and 2 bases, there was a span of 11 bases. The CDR3 protein is CASSSPIAYEQYF. The CDR3 DNA reads as TGTGCCAGCAGCAGCCCAATAGCCTACGAGCAGTACTTC.

Comments on this clonotype: This may be a read error: a much more frequent sequence differs by one nucleotide. The chain is built from TRBV7-6 and TRBJ2-2; TRBD1 matches 9 bases. The CDR3 consists of 15 residues. Germline V lookup: CDR1 SGHVS, CDR2 FNYEAQ. CDR3 in amino acids: CASSRDRGNTGGLFF. In DNA, the CDR3 is TGTGCCAGCAGCAGAGACAGGGGGAACACCGGGGGGCTGTTTTTT.

This clonotype was counted at least ten times. The rearrangement joins TRBV20-1 to TRBJ2-3; 7 bases agree with TRBD1. CDR1 DFQATT and CDR2 SNEGSKA come from the germline V gene (reference sequence). The CDR3 covers 13 residues. The CDR3 loop reads CRGRQGGTDTQYF. CDR3 bases: TGCAGAGGGAGACAGGGAGGCACAGATACGCAGTATTTT.

This clonotype has ten or more counts. The chain joins TRBV18 to TRBJ1-2; D is ambiguous. This CDR3 is 14 amino acids long. The ends were cut back, 2 bases at V and 0 bases at J, with 7 bases in the middle. The germline gives CDR1 KGHSH, CDR2 LQKENI. CDR3 amino acids: CASSPASTNYGYTF. CDR3 nucleotides: TGTGCCAGCTCACCAGCAAGCACTAACTATGGCTACACCTTC.

This clonotype showed up many times. V gene TRBV3-1 combines with J gene TRBJ2-5; D is perhaps TRBD2 (5 bases). This CDR3 spans 15 amino acids. The V gene's germline CDR1 is LGHDT and CDR2 YNNKEL (reference sequence). V was pared by 0 bases and J by 4 bases, with 12 bases between. The DNA of the CDR3 is TGTGCCAGCAGCCAAGATCGACTCAGCGGAGAGACCCAGTACTTC. Its translation: CASSQDRLSGETQYF.

Ten or more counts support this clonotype. V and J are TRBV29-1 and TRBJ2-3; 7 positions match TRBD2. V gave up 1 base and J gave up 0 bases; unmatched junction bases: 4. The CDR3 extends over 15 amino acids. The germline CDR1 and CDR2 sequences are SQVTM and ANQGSEA. CDR3 bases: TGCAGCGTTGAAGGCCTAGCGGAGAGCACAGATACGCAGTATTTT. It translates to CSVEGLAESTDTQYF.

This clonotype was counted ten times or more. The CDR3 region has the DNA TGTGCCACCAGTGACAGCGGGAGGGGGTCCAATGAGCAGTTCTTC. It is translated as CATSDSGRGSNEQFF. The rearrangement joins TRBV24-1 to TRBJ2-1, with 10 bases aligning to TRBD2. The V and J ends lost 4 bases and 6 bases, in that order; junction bases with no gene match: 5. The length of the CDR3 is 15 residues. Germline values: CDR1 KGHDR, CDR2 SFDVKD.

This clonotype was recorded many times. The rearrangement joins TRBV6-2 or TRBV6-3 to TRBJ1-2, with a possible D match to TRBD1 (5 bases). Trimming removed 7 bases from V and 6 bases from J, with 18 bases in between. Germline assignment: CDR1 MNHEY and CDR2 SVGEGT. The CDR3 is made up of 14 amino acids. In DNA, the CDR3 is TGTGCCAGCATGCCAAAGGGACGGGAAAATGGCTACACCTTC. This gives the protein CASMPKGRENGYTF.

This clonotype has ten or more counts. The chain combines TRBV12-3 or TRBV12-4 with TRBJ1-2; 12 bases map to TRBD1. V shed 3 bases and J 8 bases; nucleotides not matched to a gene: 4. The CDR3 runs to 14 residues. CDR3 nucleotides: TGTGCCAGCAGTTTGGGACAGGGGGCCTGGGGCTACACCTTC. Residues: CASSLGQGAWGYTF.

This clonotype was detected a few times. Since a much larger clone is just one base distant, this may be a read error. This chain links TRBV18 with TRBJ1-3; the D is unclear. Germline CDR1 is KGHSH and CDR2 is LQKENI. The CDR3 has 14 residues. The V and J ends lost 3 bases and 0 bases respectively, with 6 bases between them. The CDR3 region is CASSPLYSGNTIYF. The CDR3 DNA sequence: TGTGCCAGCTCACCTCTGTACTCTGGAAACACCATATATTTT.

A single count supports this clonotype. A read error may be the cause here, since a much bigger clone is one base away. The V and J genes are TRBV27 and TRBJ2-5, with 9 bases aligning to TRBD2. CDR1 MNHEY and CDR2 SMNVEV come from the germline V gene (reference sequence). V lost 6 bases to trimming and J lost 1 base; unmatched junction nucleotides: 6. The CDR3 totals 15 residues. This CDR3 is CASSYMTSGQETQYF. CDR3 in DNA: TGTGCCAGCAGCTATATGACTAGCGGCCAAGAGACCCAGTACTTC.

This clonotype was observed at least ten times. The chain has TRBV6-1 and TRBJ2-7; perhaps TRBD2 as D (6 bases). This CDR3 spans 16 amino acids. CDR1 MNHNS and CDR2 SASEGT come from the germline V gene. Trimming stripped 6 bases from V and 2 bases from J, with 20 bases between. The CDR3 is CASRDSGSGPAYEQYF. Written as DNA, the CDR3 is TGTGCCAGCAGAGATAGCGGTAGCGGACCCGCCTACGAGCAGTACTTC.

This chain connects TRBV20-1 to TRBJ2-3; TRBD2 matches 9 bases. Germline CDR1 is DFQATT and CDR2 is SNEGSKA (reference sequence). Germline trimming cut 5 bases from V and 5 bases from J; bases unmatched to any gene: 2. The CDR3 is 12 residues long. DNA of the CDR3: TGCAGTGCTGCGGGAGGGGTAGATACGCAGTATTTT. This gives the protein CSAAGGVDTQYF.

This clonotype was seen repeatedly, ten times or more. The rearrangement uses TRBV20-1 and TRBJ2-7; 12 nucleotides align to TRBD1. V lost 0 bases and J lost 6; bases outside the gene matches: 6. This CDR3 is built from 15 residues. Germline V lookup: CDR1 DFQATT, CDR2 SNEGSKA (reference sequence). CDR3 amino acids: CSARDEGQGAGEQYF. The CDR3 nucleotides are TGCAGTGCTAGAGATGAGGGACAGGGGGCGGGCGAGCAGTACTTC.

This clonotype was picked up many times. J is TRBJ1-2 and V is TRBV5-4; possibly TRBD1 for D (6 bases). Germline assignment: CDR1 SGHNT and CDR2 YYREEE (reference sequence). The V gene lost 1 base and the J gene lost 1 base, with 11 bases spanning the gap. There are 15 residues in the CDR3. The CDR3 bases are TGTGCCAGCAGCTTGAAGGGGGGGATTAACTATGGCTACACCTTC. This translates into CASSLKGGINYGYTF.

V gene TRBV27 combines with J gene TRBJ2-1, with 10 positions matching TRBD2. Germline V gene sequence: CDR1 MNHEY, CDR2 SMNVEV (reference sequence). CDR3 length equals 17 residues. V lost 2 bases and J lost 5; bases outside the gene matches: 9. The CDR3 here is CASSLSRPSGRDNEQFF. The CDR3 nucleotides are TGTGCCAGCAGTTTAAGTCGCCCCAGCGGGAGGGACAATGAGCAGTTCTTC.

The chain uses TRBV24-1 and TRBJ2-7; 8 positions agree with TRBD2. Germline V gene data show CDR1 as KGHDR and CDR2 as SFDVKD. The J segment lost 7 bases and the V segment lost 5 bases, leaving 12 bases of the junction unmatched. This CDR3 contains 15 residues. The CDR3 region is CATSGFAGGHNEQYF. The CDR3 DNA follows: TGTGCCACCAGTGGGTTTGCGGGAGGCCACAATGAGCAGTACTTC.

A note on this clonotype: It may be a read error: a sequence one base away is much more abundant. This chain uses TRBV3-1 with TRBJ2-3; possibly TRBD1 for D (5 bases). The CDR3 is 14 residues long. V was trimmed by 7 bases and J by 4 bases, leaving 15 bases between them. Germline CDR1 is LGHDT and CDR2 is YNNKEL (reference sequence). In DNA, the CDR3 is TGTGCCAGCAACTTACGGACACGCGCAGATACGCAGTATTTT. This codes for CASNLRTRADTQYF.

In its sample, this clonotype was seen many times. This sequence joins TRBV7-2 and TRBJ2-3, with unresolved D. Trimming cost V 0 bases and J 4 bases, with 8 bases left between them. This CDR3 has 14 amino acids. Per the germline V gene, CDR1 is SGHTA and CDR2 is FQGNSA. This chain's CDR3 is CASSLAEASDTQYF. The CDR3 DNA reads as TGTGCCAGCAGCTTAGCCGAGGCGTCAGATACGCAGTATTTT.

This clonotype was counted at least ten times. The chain combines TRBV2 with TRBJ2-7, with 9 bases lining up with TRBD1. CDR3 length equals 16 residues. V shed 1 base, J shed 4 bases, and the junction held 8 bases outside the gene matches. Germline V gives CDR1 SNHLY, CDR2 FYNNEI. The CDR3 here is CASSEVSIGQGYEQYF. The CDR3 DNA sequence: TGTGCCAGCAGTGAAGTGTCTATAGGACAGGGGTACGAGCAGTACTTC. The full variable domain, in which reference TRBV2 and TRBJ2-7 provide the parts outside the CDR3, is EPEVTQTPSHQVTQMGQEVILRCVPISNHLYFYWYRQILGQKVEFLVSFYNNEISEKSEIFDDQFSVERPDGSNFTLKIRSTKLEDSAMYFCASSEVSIGQGYEQYFGPGTRLTVT.

This clonotype was recorded many times. This chain links TRBV6-6 with TRBJ2-1; TRBD2 agrees at 14 bases. Germline V gene sequence: CDR1 MNHNY, CDR2 SVGAGI (reference sequence). The CDR3 has 19 amino acids. The ends lost 0 bases at V and 6 bases at J; junction bases unmatched: 10. Written as DNA, the CDR3 is TGTGCCAGCAGTTACTCCCGATCCCCCGGACTAGCGGGGGGCAATGAGCAGTTCTTC. Translation: CASSYSRSPGLAGGNEQFF.

This clonotype was seen only a few times. V and J are TRBV2 and TRBJ2-5, with D perhaps TRBD2 (5 bases). CDR1 is SNHLY and CDR2 is FYNNEI in the germline V gene. Trimming took 4 bases from V and 0 from J, leaving 27 bases between them. CDR3 size: 20 residues. The CDR3 loop is CASSGLTEDAVPGDQETQYF. DNA of the CDR3: TGTGCCAGCAGTGGGTTGACGGAGGATGCTGTACCTGGTGACCAAGAGACCCAGTACTTC.